What follows are 5 T cell receptor beta chains derived from one specimen sequenced in a study of human T cells and chemical hapten exposure. Time point indicated: pre-sensitization, week 0. Treatment described: therapeutic diphenylcyclopropenone sensitization with weekly scalp DPC. One entry per CDR3 protein results from TCRdb running MiXCR on the RACE reads. The sample lists around 120,000 distinct CDR3 sequences; roughly 14% were seen once. The sample consisted of whole blood, taken in connection with sensitization to the hapten diphenylcyclopropenone (DPC). The source is a woman between 18 and 30 years old with alopecia areata. Some clones in this sample may be carry-over from other donors' samples.

This clonotype was seen many times. V usage is TRBV3-1 and J usage is TRBJ1-2; D is possibly TRBD1 (5 bases). There are 14 residues in the CDR3. Germline V gives CDR1 LGHDT, CDR2 YNNKEL (reference sequence). The V end was cut by 7 bases, the J end by 0 bases, with 12 bases between. The CDR3 bases are TGTGCCAGCAACCGGGACGCCTCTAACTATGGCTACACCTTC. Translated, it gives CASNRDASNYGYTF.

The chain recombines TRBV2 with TRBJ1-5; tentatively, D is TRBD1 (6 bases). This CDR3 region has 13 residues. V shed 4 bases and J shed 5 bases, with 9 bases lying between them. Germline-derived CDR1 and CDR2 are SNHLY and FYNNEI. CDR3 region: CASSAHRDQPQHF. The CDR3 DNA reads as TGTGCCAGCAGTGCCCACAGGGATCAGCCCCAGCATTTT.

This clonotype was seen ten or more times. The J gene is TRBJ1-2, the V gene TRBV7-3; D might be TRBD1 (5 bases). Germline V gives CDR1 SGHTA, CDR2 FQGTGA. The CDR3 has 16 residues. Trimming left V 0 bases short and J 4 bases short, with 15 bases between. CDR3 coding DNA: TGTGCCAGCAGCTTAACGGGGCCCAGTGGAAGCTATGGCTACACCTTC. Residues: CASSLTGPSGSYGYTF.

This clonotype appeared many times. In DNA form, the CDR3 reads TGTGCCAGCAGTTACTCCCTGGCTCCCGGGCGCAATGAGCAGTTCTTC. It specifies CASSYSLAPGRNEQFF. V usage is TRBV6-2 or TRBV6-3 and J usage is TRBJ2-1; the D is unclear. Germline CDR1 reads MNHEY; CDR2 reads SVGEGT. Trimming left V 0 bases short and J 6 bases short, with 15 bases between. The CDR3 is 16 residues long.

The chain uses TRBV30 and TRBJ2-5, with TRBD2 identical over 11 bases. Germline CDR1 GTSNPN, CDR2 SVGIG (reference sequence). The CDR3 spans 14 residues. After removal of 3 bases from V and 5 bases from J, the junction contained 5 bases not matched to a gene. CDR3 sequence: CAWRLAGARETQYF. The CDR3 region has the DNA TGTGCCTGGAGACTAGCGGGGGCAAGGGAGACCCAGTACTTC.